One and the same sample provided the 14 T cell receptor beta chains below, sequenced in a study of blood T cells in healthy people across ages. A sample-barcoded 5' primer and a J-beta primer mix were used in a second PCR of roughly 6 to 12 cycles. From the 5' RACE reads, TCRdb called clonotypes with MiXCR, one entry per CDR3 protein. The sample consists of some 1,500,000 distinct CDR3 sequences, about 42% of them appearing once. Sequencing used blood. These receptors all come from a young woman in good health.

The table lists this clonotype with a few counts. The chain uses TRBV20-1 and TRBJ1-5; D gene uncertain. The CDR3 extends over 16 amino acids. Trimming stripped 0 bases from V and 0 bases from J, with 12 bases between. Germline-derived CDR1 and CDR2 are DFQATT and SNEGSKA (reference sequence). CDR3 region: CSARDGRTSSNQPQHF. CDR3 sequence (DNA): TGCAGTGCTAGAGACGGGCGTACCTCTAGCAATCAGCCCCAGCATTTT.

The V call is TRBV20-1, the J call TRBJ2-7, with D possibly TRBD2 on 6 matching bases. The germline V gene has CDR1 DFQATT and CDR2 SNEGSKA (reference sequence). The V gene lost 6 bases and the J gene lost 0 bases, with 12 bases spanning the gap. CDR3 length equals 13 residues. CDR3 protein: CSANYGSSYEQYF. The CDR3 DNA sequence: TGCAGTGCCAACTACGGGAGCTCCTACGAGCAGTACTTC.

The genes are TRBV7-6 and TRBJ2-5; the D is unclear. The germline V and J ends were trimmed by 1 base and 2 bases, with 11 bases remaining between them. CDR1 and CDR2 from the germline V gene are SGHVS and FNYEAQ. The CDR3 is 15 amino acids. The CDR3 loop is CASSLEGRPQETQYF. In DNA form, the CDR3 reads TGTGCCAGCAGCTTAGAAGGGCGGCCTCAAGAGACCCAGTACTTC.

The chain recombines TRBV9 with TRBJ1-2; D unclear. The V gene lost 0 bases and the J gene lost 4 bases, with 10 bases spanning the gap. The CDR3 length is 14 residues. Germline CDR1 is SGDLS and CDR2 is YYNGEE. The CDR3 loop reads CASSVETSAYGYTF. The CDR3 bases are TGTGCCAGCAGCGTAGAGACGTCGGCCTATGGCTACACCTTC.

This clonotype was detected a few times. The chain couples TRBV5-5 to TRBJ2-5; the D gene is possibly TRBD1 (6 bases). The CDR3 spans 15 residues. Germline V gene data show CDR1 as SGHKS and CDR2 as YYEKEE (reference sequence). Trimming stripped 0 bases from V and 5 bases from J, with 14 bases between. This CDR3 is CASSLVGGGAETQYF. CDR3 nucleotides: TGTGCCAGCAGCTTGGTTGGGGGCGGCGCGGAGACCCAGTACTTC.

DNA of the CDR3: TGCGCCAGCAGCTCGATCGGACTAGCGGGAACCGAGACCCAGTACTTC. Translated: CASSSIGLAGTETQYF. The chain uses TRBV5-1 and TRBJ2-5, with 12 positions matching TRBD2. V trimming: 3 bases; J trimming: 5 bases; junction bases outside the gene matches: 8. The CDR3 sequence is 16 residues long. Germline values: CDR1 SGHRS, CDR2 YFSETQ.

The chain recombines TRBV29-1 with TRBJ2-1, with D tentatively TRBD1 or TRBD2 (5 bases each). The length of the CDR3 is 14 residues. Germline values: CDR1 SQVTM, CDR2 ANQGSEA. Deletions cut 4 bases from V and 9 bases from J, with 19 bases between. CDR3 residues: CSVARDHLWGEQFF. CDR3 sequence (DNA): TGCAGCGTTGCCCGGGACCATCTATGGGGTGAGCAGTTCTTC.

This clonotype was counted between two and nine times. CDR3 sequence reads: CASSSQGATGTDTQYF. The CDR3 bases are TGTGCCAGCAGCTCCCAGGGGGCTACTGGCACAGATACGCAGTATTTT. This sequence joins TRBV7-2 and TRBJ2-3; the match to TRBD1 covers 8 bases. CDR3 size: 16 residues. CDR1 is SGHTA and CDR2 is FQGNSA in the germline V gene. The V gene end was trimmed by 4 bases and the J gene end by 1 base; junction bases not matched to a gene: 7.

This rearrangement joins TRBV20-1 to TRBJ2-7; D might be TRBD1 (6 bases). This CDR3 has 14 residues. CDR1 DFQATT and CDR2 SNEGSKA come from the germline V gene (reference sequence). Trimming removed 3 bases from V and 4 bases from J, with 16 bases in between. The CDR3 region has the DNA TGCAGTGCTAGTCCCGGGACAAACACGTACGAGCAGTACTTC. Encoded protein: CSASPGTNTYEQYF.

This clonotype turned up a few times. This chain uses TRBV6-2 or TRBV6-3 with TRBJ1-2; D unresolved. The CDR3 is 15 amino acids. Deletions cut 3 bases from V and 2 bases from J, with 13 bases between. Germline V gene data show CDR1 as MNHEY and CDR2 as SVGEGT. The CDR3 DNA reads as TGTGCCAGCAGTTATTCCGGTCGTCGCAACTATGGCTACACCTTC. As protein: CASSYSGRRNYGYTF.

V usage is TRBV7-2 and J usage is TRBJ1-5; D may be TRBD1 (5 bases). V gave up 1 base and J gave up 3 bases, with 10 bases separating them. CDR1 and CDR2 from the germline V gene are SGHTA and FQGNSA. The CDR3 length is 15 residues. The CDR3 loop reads CASSLEGRDNQPQHF. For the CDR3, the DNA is TGTGCCAGCAGCTTAGAAGGCAGGGACAATCAGCCCCAGCATTTT.

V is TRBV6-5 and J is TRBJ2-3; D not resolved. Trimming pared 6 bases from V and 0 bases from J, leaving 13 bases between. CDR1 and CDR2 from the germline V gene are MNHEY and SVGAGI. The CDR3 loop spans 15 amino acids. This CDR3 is CASSATVASTDTQYF. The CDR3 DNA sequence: TGTGCCAGCAGCGCAACAGTCGCCAGCACAGATACGCAGTATTTT.

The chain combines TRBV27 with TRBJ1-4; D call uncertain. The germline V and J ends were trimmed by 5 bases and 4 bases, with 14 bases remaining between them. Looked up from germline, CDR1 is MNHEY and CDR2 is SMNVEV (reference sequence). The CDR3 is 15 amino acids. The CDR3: CASSPDKGYNEKLFF. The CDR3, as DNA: TGTGCCAGCAGTCCCGACAAGGGTTATAATGAAAAACTGTTTTTT.

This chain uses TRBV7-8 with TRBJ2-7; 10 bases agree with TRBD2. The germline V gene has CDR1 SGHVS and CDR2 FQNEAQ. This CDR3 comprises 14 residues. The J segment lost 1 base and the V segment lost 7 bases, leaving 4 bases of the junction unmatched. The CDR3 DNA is TGTGCCAGCACCGCACTAGCGGGGTCCTACGAGCAGTACTTC. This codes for CASTALAGSYEQYF.